The subject of this entry is one T cell receptor beta chain. The sample is drawn from a study of T cell clones after liver transplantation. The CDR3 extends over 13 amino acids. The germline V gene has CDR1 SGHTA and CDR2 FQGNSA. V was clipped by 5 bases and J by 4 bases, with 8 bases between them. The method was immunoSEQ multiplex PCR; TCRdb's version includes in-frame clones alone and lacks a portion of them. Among 49,000 or so clones listed, approximately 71% were seen once. Thawed unstimulated PBMCs were FACS-sorted by CD3, CD4 and CD8 into two populations. The sequence came from a human patient who received a liver transplant. Some T cells may originate from the graft donor. This sequence joins TRBV7-2 and TRBJ2-2; D unclear. The sequencing here drew on CD4+ T cells from blood, taken around 52 months after liver transplant. The CDR3 is CASSGEPTGELFF. CDR3 nucleotide sequence: TGTGCCAGCAGCGGGGAACCCACCGGGGAGCTGTTTTTT. The variable domain in full, completed from reference TRBV7-2 and TRBJ2-2, reads GAGVSQSPSNKVTEKGKDVELRCDPISGHTALYWYRQSLGQGLEFLIYFQGNSAPDKSGLPSDRFSAERTGGSVSTLTIQRTQQEDSAVYLCASSGEPTGELFFGEGSRLTVL.